This TCR beta chain was captured in a study of T cells in Graves' hyperthyroidism and ophthalmopathy. Study findings and constraints: Within blood appeared most thyroid clonotypes that had expanded above 0.001.

Germline CDR1 reads SGHTA; CDR2 reads FQGNSA. Trimming cost V 5 bases and J 2 bases; bases outside gene matches: 3. CDR3 size: 14 residues. RNA transcripts served as the template for amplifying TCR beta CDR3 regions. HTBI primers drove first-round RT-PCR of the TCR CDR3. From the multiplex PCR reads, TCRdb called clonotypes with MiXCR, one entry per CDR3 protein. The sample lists over 450,000 distinct CDR3 sequences; roughly 18% were seen once. Disease duration was under 3 months in the ophthalmopathy patients, who also had a Clinical Activity Score of at least 3 and a NOSPECS grade of at least 4. In making diagnoses, clinical symptoms, serum thyroxine and TRAb, thyroid ultrasound and orbital computed tomography were all used. At least ten counts were recorded for this clonotype. Its matching antigen is unknown.

The source material was blood. The chain is built from TRBV7-2 and TRBJ1-2; 9 bases agree with TRBD1. The source of this sequence is a woman aged 18 to 35 with Graves' ophthalmopathy. CDR3: CASSADRGNYGYTF. The CDR3 region has the DNA TGTGCCAGCAGCGCAGACAGGGGGAACTATGGCTACACCTTC.